One sample yielded the 14 T cell receptor beta chains listed below, sequenced in a study of blood T cells in healthy people across ages. The authors ran a second PCR of about 7 to 12 cycles using a sample-barcoded 5' primer and a J-beta primer mix. TCRdb recomputed calls from the 5' RACE reads with MiXCR, one row per CDR3 protein. The table lists 630,000 or so distinct CDR3 sequences, about 30% of them singletons. Sequencing was carried out using blood. These receptors originate from a woman at least 80 years old in good health.

This clonotype was seen once. This chain uses TRBV20-1 with TRBJ2-5; 8 bases are shared with TRBD2. The V gene end was trimmed by 2 bases and the J gene end by 2 bases; junction bases not matched to a gene: 7. The CDR3 has 15 residues. Germline loops: CDR1 DFQATT, CDR2 SNEGSKA (reference sequence). The CDR3 sequence: CSARLSGGAQETQYF. As DNA, the CDR3 is TGCAGTGCTAGATTGAGCGGGGGCGCTCAAGAGACCCAGTACTTC.

The table lists this clonotype with many counts. The V and J genes are TRBV30 and TRBJ1-6; 7 nucleotides line up with TRBD1. The CDR3 is 15 amino acids. Trimming cost V 4 bases and J 2 bases; bases outside gene matches: 5. Germline V gene sequence: CDR1 GTSNPN, CDR2 SVGIG (reference sequence). In DNA, the CDR3 is TGTGCCTGGAATTGGGGACAGACCTATAATTCACCCCTCCACTTT. This gives the protein CAWNWGQTYNSPLHF.

As for this clonotype: This could be a read error, since a much larger clone is one nucleotide away. The chain links TRBV29-1 to TRBJ2-6; D is possibly TRBD1 (5 bases). The length of the CDR3 is 13 residues. From germline, CDR1 is SQVTM and CDR2 ANQGSEA. The CDR3: CSVGGSGANVPTF. The CDR3 nucleotides are TGCAGCGTTGGAGGTTCTGGGGCCAACGTCCCGACTTTC.

This clonotype was recorded many times. The chain is built from TRBV7-9 and TRBJ2-3; 10 nucleotides align to TRBD2. The CDR3 covers 19 residues. V lost 5 bases, J lost 0 bases, and 14 bases stayed unmatched. Per the germline V gene, CDR1 is SEHNR and CDR2 is FQNEAQ (reference sequence). CDR3 DNA sequence: TGTGCCAGCAGCCCTAGGACTAGCGGACGGCGTTCTAGCACAGATACGCAGTATTTT. Translated: CASSPRTSGRRSSTDTQYF.

The chain carries TRBV7-2 and TRBJ2-5, with D possibly matching TRBD2 (6 bases). V was clipped by 0 bases and J by 4 bases, with 15 bases between them. The germline V gene has CDR1 SGHTA and CDR2 FQGNSA. CDR3 size: 16 residues. In DNA, the CDR3 is TGTGCCAGCAGCTTAGCGTTCGGGGGAAGCTTAGAGACCCAGTACTTC. It yields the protein CASSLAFGGSLETQYF.

A remark on this clonotype: At one boundary the junction diverges from the germline segment, which might be a read error. The chain couples TRBV5-6 to TRBJ1-5; no clear D. This CDR3 is built from 17 residues. CDR1 is SGHDT and CDR2 is YYEEEE in the germline V gene. The CDR3 nucleotides read TGTACCAGCAGCTTCGGTATTGTCCCATACCGAGATCAGCCCCAGCATTTT. Amino acids: CTSSFGIVPYRDQPQHF.

This clonotype came up a few times. Just one base apart from a much larger clone, this may be a read error. This rearrangement joins TRBV7-9 to TRBJ2-3; D is perhaps TRBD1 or TRBD2 (7 bases each). Germline V gene sequence: CDR1 SEHNR, CDR2 FQNEAQ (reference sequence). Trimming took off 5 bases at V and 4 bases at J, with 13 bases between the two ends. This CDR3 has 14 residues. The CDR3 region has the DNA TGTGCCAGCAGCGCAGGGGGGGGCGCAGATACGCAGTATTTT. Protein sequence: CASSAGGGADTQYF.

The chain recombines TRBV3-1 with TRBJ1-2; D call uncertain. V shed 0 bases and J shed 4 bases, with 21 bases lying between them. There are 18 residues in the CDR3. Germline V gene data show CDR1 as LGHDT and CDR2 as YNNKEL (reference sequence). DNA of the CDR3: TGTGCCAGCAGCCAAGAAAGGATAGGCACGAGAAAAACCTATGGCTACACCTTC. This encodes CASSQERIGTRKTYGYTF.

This clonotype was seen at least ten times. The chain uses TRBV4-1 and TRBJ1-1; 7 bases are a match to TRBD1. The CDR3 contains 14 residues. Germline V lookup: CDR1 MGHRA, CDR2 YSYEKL. The ends lost 4 bases at V and 5 bases at J; junction bases unmatched: 7. The CDR3 nucleotides read TGCGCCAGCAGCCGAACAGGGGTAGTAACTGAAGCTTTCTTT. Amino acids: CASSRTGVVTEAFF.

There are many counts of this clonotype. The CDR3, as DNA: TGTGCCAGCAGCCAAGATCCGGTTAGGGACAATGAGCAGTTCTTC. Translation: CASSQDPVRDNEQFF. This sequence joins TRBV4-2 and TRBJ2-1; D remains ambiguous. Germline V CDR1 and CDR2: LGHNA, YNFKEQ. The CDR3 contains 15 residues. V lost 0 bases and J 5 bases, leaving 11 bases between the germline ends.

The table lists this clonotype with many counts. The V and J genes are TRBV7-2 and TRBJ1-5; 7 bases align to TRBD1. In germline, CDR1 is SGHTA, CDR2 FQGNSA. The CDR3 is 14 residues long. Germline trimming cut 5 bases from V and 7 bases from J; bases unmatched to any gene: 8. The CDR3 spells CASSVQGSGQPQHF. The CDR3 bases are TGTGCCAGCAGCGTACAGGGGTCTGGGCAGCCCCAGCATTTT.

This clonotype was counted many times. This chain joins TRBV2 and TRBJ2-7; the match to TRBD1 covers 11 bases. CDR1 is SNHLY and CDR2 is FYNNEI in the germline V gene. Trimming at V came to 7 bases and at J to 3 bases, leaving 8 bases not matched to a gene. The CDR3 contains 15 residues. The CDR3 is CASTPRGTGGYEQYF. As DNA, the CDR3 is TGTGCCAGCACCCCAAGGGGGACAGGGGGCTACGAGCAGTACTTC.

This clonotype has at least ten counts. The J gene is TRBJ2-1, the V gene TRBV6-4; 7 bases line up with TRBD1. From germline, CDR1 is MRHNA and CDR2 SNTAGT. J was trimmed by 7 bases and V by 6 bases; bases with no gene match: 6. CDR3 size: 13 residues. CDR3 residues: CASRRQGTNEQFF. The CDR3, as DNA: TGTGCCAGCAGGAGACAGGGTACGAATGAGCAGTTCTTC.

This clonotype occurred many times. V and J are TRBV12-3 or TRBV12-4 and TRBJ1-2, with D tentatively TRBD1 (5 bases). CDR3 length: 12 amino acids. Trimming took off 7 bases at V and 8 bases at J, with 14 bases between the two ends. CDR3 sequence: CASMGGIHGYTF. CDR3 bases: TGTGCCAGCATGGGGGGGATTCACGGCTACACCTTC.